These 16 T cell receptor beta chains share one sample of origin, sequenced in a study of blood T cell repertoires in COVID-19. Clones were read by immunoSEQ multiplex PCR, and TCRdb kept only the in-frame ones, dropping some. The repertoire has roughly 260,000 clones, approximately 91% of them found once; the top ten carry around 2.5%. The specimen was peripheral blood. These receptors were obtained from a person aged 18-29 years with COVID-19, enrolled during active disease.

This sequence joins TRBV9 and TRBJ1-2, with 7 bases identical to TRBD1. The ends lost 4 bases at V and 6 bases at J; junction bases unmatched: 6. This CDR3 has 13 amino acids. Germline CDR1 and CDR2: SGDLS and YYNGEE. Written as DNA, the CDR3 is TGTGCCAGCAGCTCGGGACAGAGCGATGGCTACACCTTC. Translated: CASSSGQSDGYTF.

The J gene is TRBJ1-2, the V gene TRBV5-1; D is possibly TRBD1 (6 bases). Germline V gives CDR1 SGHRS, CDR2 YFSETQ. CDR3 size: 16 residues. V lost 0 bases and J 4 bases, leaving 16 bases between the germline ends. The CDR3 reads CASSLDGQSNFYGYTF. In nucleotides, the CDR3 is TGCGCCAGCAGCTTGGATGGACAGAGTAATTTCTATGGCTACACCTTC.

V is TRBV5-4 and J is TRBJ1-2; TRBD1 might be the D (5 bases). Germline V lookup: CDR1 SGHNT, CDR2 YYREEE (reference sequence). This CDR3 region has 14 residues. V lost 3 bases and J 2 bases, leaving 11 bases between the germline ends. The CDR3 protein is CASSSTGSNYGYTF. CDR3 DNA sequence: TGTGCCAGCAGCTCAACAGGATCCAACTATGGCTACACCTTC.

The CDR3 region is CASSLTSGTGTEAFF. The DNA for the CDR3 is TGTGCCAGCAGCTTAACCTCCGGGACAGGGACTGAAGCTTTCTTT. The chain recombines TRBV7-2 with TRBJ1-1; 9 nucleotides agree with TRBD1. The V gene end was trimmed by 2 bases and the J gene end by 5 bases; junction bases not matched to a gene: 6. The CDR3 runs to 15 residues. CDR1 is SGHTA, CDR2 FQGNSA, per germline.

The rearrangement uses TRBV4-1 and TRBJ1-3, with 7 bases fitting TRBD1. After removal of 1 base from V and 8 bases from J, the junction contained 8 bases not matched to a gene. The CDR3 is made up of 15 amino acids. Germline CDR1 MGHRA, CDR2 YSYEKL. CDR3 in amino acids: CASSQAQGLVDTIYF. The CDR3 DNA is TGCGCCAGCAGCCAAGCACAGGGGTTGGTAGACACCATATATTTT.

The chain links TRBV24-1 to TRBJ2-1, with 7 bases identical to TRBD2. Losses at the gene ends were 9 bases for V and 7 bases for J; bases not matched to a gene: 11. The CDR3 spans 14 residues. The V gene's germline CDR1 is KGHDR and CDR2 SFDVKD. CDR3 loop: CATGERAGGNEQFF. The CDR3 bases are TGTGCCACCGGCGAGAGGGCCGGGGGGAATGAGCAGTTCTTC.

The V call is TRBV19, the J call TRBJ2-7; D perhaps matches TRBD1 (5 bases). Germline V gene lookup returns CDR1 LNHDA and CDR2 SQIVND (reference sequence). The CDR3 covers 13 residues. Trimming took 3 bases from V and 3 from J, leaving 9 bases between them. DNA for the CDR3: TGTGCCAGTAGTATGGTAACAGGCTACGAGCAGTACTTC. It encodes CASSMVTGYEQYF.

This clone appeared once. The V call is TRBV4-1, the J call TRBJ2-7; 14 positions agree with TRBD2. The junction had 7 bases not matched to a gene; V was cut back by 4 bases and J by 5 bases. The CDR3 is made up of 16 amino acids. Per germline, CDR1 MGHRA and CDR2 YSYEKL. CDR3 in amino acids: CASSPGLAGDWNEQYF. DNA for the CDR3: TGCGCCAGCAGCCCGGGACTAGCGGGAGACTGGAACGAGCAGTACTTC.

The chain is built from TRBV9 and TRBJ2-3, with D possibly matching TRBD1 (5 bases). The CDR3 loop spans 15 amino acids. Germline V gives CDR1 SGDLS, CDR2 YYNGEE. Trimming shortened V by 3 bases and J by 2 bases, and 13 bases separated the two germline ends. CDR3 sequence reads: CASSGGRSPTDTQYF. CDR3 in DNA: TGTGCCAGCAGCGGGGGCCGATCTCCCACAGATACGCAGTATTTT.

This chain uses TRBV6-5 with TRBJ2-3; maybe TRBD2 (5 bases). V lost 6 bases and J lost 0, with 7 bases in between. The V gene's germline CDR1 is MNHEY and CDR2 SVGAGI. The CDR3 length is 13 residues. The CDR3 loop is CASSRTSTDTQYF. CDR3 bases: TGTGCCAGCAGCCGGACTAGCACAGATACGCAGTATTTT.

The rearrangement joins TRBV5-1 to TRBJ2-3, with TRBD2 matching 16 bases. In germline, CDR1 is SGHRS, CDR2 YFSETQ. This CDR3 contains 17 residues. The ends lost 4 bases at V and 3 bases at J; junction bases unmatched: 5. The CDR3 region has the DNA TGCGCCAGCAGCATGGGACTAGCGGGAGGGGAGACAGATACGCAGTATTTT. It translates to CASSMGLAGGETDTQYF.

The chain carries TRBV5-1 and TRBJ2-3, with 8 nucleotides matching TRBD2. CDR1 is SGHRS and CDR2 is YFSETQ in the germline V gene. With 5 bases clipped from V and 5 bases from J, the junction kept 10 bases outside the gene matches. CDR3 length equals 15 residues. DNA of the CDR3: TGCGCCAGCAGGGAAAAGCGGGAGTCGAGAGATACGCAGTATTTT. This codes for CASREKRESRDTQYF.

The chain links TRBV19 to TRBJ2-3, with TRBD2 matching 9 bases. The V segment lost 5 bases and the J segment 2 bases; nucleotides outside the gene matches: 8. Germline V gene data show CDR1 as LNHDA and CDR2 as SQIVND (reference sequence). CDR3 length: 16 amino acids. CDR3 residues: CASSAGEREATDTQYF. The CDR3 DNA reads as TGTGCCAGTAGTGCGGGGGAGCGGGAGGCCACAGATACGCAGTATTTT. The whole variable domain, remainder taken from reference TRBV19 and TRBJ2-3, is DGGITQSPKYLFRKEGQNVTLSCEQNLNHDAMYWYRQDPGQGLRLIYYSQIVNDFQKGDIAEGYSVSREKKESFPLTVTSAQKNPTAFYLCASSAGEREATDTQYFGPGTRLTVL.

The chain links TRBV6-6 to TRBJ2-1, with 10 bases fitting TRBD2. Germline CDR1 and CDR2: MNHNY and SVGAGI (reference sequence). Germline trimming cut 5 bases from V and 4 bases from J; bases unmatched to any gene: 5. The CDR3 runs to 15 residues. The CDR3 loop is CASSQGLAIYNEQFF. The CDR3, as DNA: TGTGCCAGCAGTCAGGGACTAGCGATTTACAATGAGCAGTTCTTC.

This chain uses TRBV27 with TRBJ2-1; TRBD2 might be the D (5 bases). The CDR3 covers 15 residues. The V end lost 1 base, the J end lost 9 bases, and 16 bases lay between the germline ends. CDR1 and CDR2 from the germline V gene are MNHEY and SMNVEV (reference sequence). DNA of the CDR3: TGTGCCAGCAGTTTATTTTCTGCCCCGGGGAGTGAGCAGTTCTTC. Translating gives CASSLFSAPGSEQFF.

Only a few counts were recorded for this clone. The J gene is TRBJ1-4, the V gene TRBV3-1 (or the pseudogene TRBV3-2), with D perhaps TRBD1 (5 bases). The CDR3 is 17 amino acids. The germline CDR1 and CDR2 sequences are LGHDT and YNNKEL (reference sequence). V was shortened by 0 bases and J by 7 bases, with 18 bases between the two germline ends. CDR3: CASSQDVMGGEGEKLFF. The CDR3, as DNA: TGTGCCAGCAGCCAAGATGTTATGGGGGGAGAGGGTGAAAAACTGTTTTTT.